This T cell receptor (beta chain) stems from a study of shared clonotypes between healthy human individuals (TCRdb year 2020). For the study in its entirety: A couple of women and three men aged 18 to 49 years were included in the cohort. To estimate repertoire size and how much clonotypes are shared between individuals, the study performed deep sequencing of blood TCR repertoires from about five healthy adults. Libraries were prepared and TCR repertoires were sequenced by different laboratories using diverse techniques, in order to increase sequencing depth and limit assay-specific biases. Between about 0.8 and 9.5 billion PBMCs per donor were obtained by leukapheresis.

TCR CDR3 regions were amplified from genomic DNA by multiplex PCR using the deep immunoSEQ assay. Extracted genomic DNA from each cell subset was spread evenly across all wells of several immunoSEQ 96-well plates, with each plate serving as a replicate. For unsorted PBMC, each replicate PCR was loaded with about 300 ng genomic DNA, equivalent to roughly 31,000 T cell genomes. Ten immunoSEQ deep assay plates were used to sequence the unsorted PBMC genomic DNA. The purified libraries were quantified using a Qubit 3.0 fluorometer, sized with a Bioanalyzer 2100, and then quantified again using the KAPA Library Quantification kit. Each immunoSEQ 96-well plate was sequenced on its own single-read 150-cycle Illumina NextSeq 550 flow cell. Processing in the source paper ran as follows. Because only junctional sequences without quality scores were contained in the immunoSEQ output, filtering matching that applied to full-length reads could not be performed. Sequences were annotated with PyIR, a Python wrapper for IgBLAST v1.9, and V/J genes and CDR3 were assigned using IMGT germline references. Any read was removed if the V/J assignment was weak (E-value above 1e-6), the CDR3 was missing, or the read contained stop codons, out-of-frame junctions, or ambiguous translated residues. A V3J clonotype was defined by an identical inferred V gene, J gene, and CDR3 amino acid sequence. Percentage overlap between repertoires was computed as shared unique clonotypes divided by the size of the smaller repertoire. Repertoire richness was assessed with RTK rarefaction, the Chao1 estimator, and Recon v2.1 estimates of unobserved clonotypes. TCRdb holds this immuneACCESS table with in-frame rearrangements only. Some clones are missing; in checked studies, unresolved V genes explain under half, and the rest has no known cause. V, J and clone size were drawn from that table, and D and trimming were deduced from the DNA. The sample table contains about 490,000 clones; only one count was recorded for 81% of them. The top ten clones comprise roughly 12% of the sample.

Sequences SGHAT (CDR1) and FQNNGV (CDR2) are obtained from the germline V gene. The CDR3 sequence holds 16 residues, the cysteine and phenylalanine included. Only the CDR3 DNA stays, 48 bases, in frame from base 1. V loses 1 base, J loses 8 bases, and the germline ends lie 18 bases apart. Turning to this clone: Its antigen target is currently unknown. Nothing much larger sits one base from this clone, and base qualities are not available.

The donors were healthy, HIV-negative adults who had no recently reported acute infections or vaccinations. Only Caucasian adults living in Nashville, Tennessee, USA were represented among the donors. For unsorted samples, 90 million to 95 million PBMCs were counted, and genomic DNA was extracted using the QIAamp DNA Blood Mini kit. After blood collection by leukapheresis, PBMCs were isolated using Ficoll-Histopaque density gradient centrifugation and then cryopreserved in the vapor phase of liquid nitrogen. Points the paper makes about the study in general: Based on pairwise subsampling, the degree of clonotype sharing among donors was expected to be affected by sequencing depth. The genetic and exposure-history diversity represented was limited by the small number of donors. Sampling was restricted to blood, and TCR repertoires in tissues likely differ from the TCR repertoires found in blood.

This TCR came from a woman between 35 and 50 years old in good health. Some clones in this sample may be carry-over from other donors' samples. In this chain, TRBV11-2 is recombined with TRBJ2-1; perhaps TRBD2 is the D gene, with 5 bases matching. Sequenced: PBMCs. The CDR3 here reads CASSLGAADWNHEQFF. At the DNA level, the sequence is TGTGCCAGCAGCTTAGGCGCCGCGGACTGGAATCATGAGCAGTTCTTC.